The TCR beta chain described here comes from a study of T cells after yellow fever vaccination. Study-wide background: Where fractions had low cell numbers, libraries were prepared from them with the SMART-Seq v4 Ultra Low Input RNA kit.

This clonotype has a handful of counts. Using its own MiXCR run on the 5' RACE reads, TCRdb lists one record per CDR3 protein. Found here are roughly 310,000 distinct CDR3 sequences, 8% to 10% of them singletons; the top ten hold roughly 18%. The sequences come from PBMCs, collected on the day of the first yellow fever vaccination. The TCR sequence derives from a man between 18 and 29 years old who received the YFV17D yellow fever vaccine.

CDR3 protein: CASSLGPEVETQYF. The CDR3 DNA is TGTGCCAGCAGTTTAGGGCCAGAGGTGGAGACCCAGTACTTC. The chain uses TRBV12-3 or TRBV12-4 and TRBJ2-5; D call uncertain. The germline V and J ends were trimmed by 1 base and 5 bases, with 11 bases remaining between them. This CDR3 contains 14 residues.